This T cell receptor beta chain emerged from a study of CD8 T cells in ankylosing spondylitis. As concerns this clonotype: Its antigen is still unknown.

Findings and caveats of the study: A motif in TCR beta, a set of seven to nine highly homologous variants, appeared characteristic of ankylosing spondylitis blood. The authors reported significant enrichment of disease-linked clones in matched ankylosing spondylitis synovial fluid.

Trimming took 0 bases from V and 7 from J; bases not matched to a gene: 11. Germline V gene lookup returns CDR1 DFQATT and CDR2 SNEGSKA (reference sequence). This CDR3 region has 15 residues. Preparation of TCR beta libraries was done by quantitative 5'-RACE with molecular barcodes. One entry per CDR3 protein, called by TCRdb with MiXCR from the 5' RACE reads. Here the sample spans 200,000 to 250,000 distinct CDR3 sequences, about 26% being singletons. Source material: blood, either unsorted or a sorted T cell fraction (not recorded which). The sequence came from a male donor with ankylosing spondylitis or in good health (not recorded which). This chain joins TRBV20-1 and TRBJ2-7, with 8 nucleotides matching TRBD2. For the CDR3, the DNA is TGCAGTGCTAGAGATTCGCGACCTCCGGGAGGGGAGCAGTACTTC. Its translation is CSARDSRPPGGEQYF.